This T cell receptor (beta chain) emerged from a study of blood T cells in healthy people across ages. Using a J-beta primer mix together with a sample-barcoded 5' primer, a second PCR was run for about 7 to 12 cycles. MiXCR, applied by TCRdb to the 5' RACE reads, yields one record per CDR3 protein. The repertoire holds 500,000 to 650,000 distinct CDR3 sequences, with 27% as singletons. Study observations and caveats: One million T cells yielded diversity estimates that were considered underestimates.

In its sample, this clonotype was seen a few times. Its antigen is currently unknown. This sample also appeared in a second study, on T cells of mothers and their children. In that study: Per child, 2.8 million or so TCR beta CDR3 reads were obtained, against over 9.5 million per mother.

What was sequenced was blood. The sequence was collected from a boy aged 2 to 10 in good health.

CDR3 nucleotide sequence: TGTGCCAGCAGTTACTCTGTCAGGGATCCAGGGCTGTTTTTT. Residues: CASSYSVRDPGLFF. The chain uses TRBV6-6 and TRBJ1-4; possible D gene TRBD1, 5 bases. V was shortened by 0 bases and J by 14 bases, with 16 bases between the two germline ends. Germline-derived CDR1 and CDR2 are MNHNY and SVGAGI (reference sequence). The CDR3 sequence is 14 residues long.